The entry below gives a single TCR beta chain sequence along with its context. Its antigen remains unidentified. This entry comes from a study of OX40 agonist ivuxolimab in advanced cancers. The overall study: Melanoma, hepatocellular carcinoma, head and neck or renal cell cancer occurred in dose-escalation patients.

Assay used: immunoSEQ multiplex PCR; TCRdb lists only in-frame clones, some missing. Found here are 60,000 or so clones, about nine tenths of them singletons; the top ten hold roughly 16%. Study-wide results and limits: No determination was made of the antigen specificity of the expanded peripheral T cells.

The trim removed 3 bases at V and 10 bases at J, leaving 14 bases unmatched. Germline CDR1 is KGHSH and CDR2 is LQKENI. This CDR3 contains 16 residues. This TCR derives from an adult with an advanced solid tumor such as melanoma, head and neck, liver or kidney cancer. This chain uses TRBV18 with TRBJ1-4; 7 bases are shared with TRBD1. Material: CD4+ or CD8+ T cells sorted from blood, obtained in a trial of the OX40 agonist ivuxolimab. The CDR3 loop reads CASSPQRQGTGGKLFF. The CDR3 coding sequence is TGTGCCAGCTCACCGCAACGACAGGGTACGGGGGGAAAACTGTTTTTT.